This entry lists 22 T cell receptor beta chains sequenced from one sample in a study of blood T cell repertoires in COVID-19. Here immunoSEQ multiplex PCR was the method, and the copy in TCRdb shows in-frame clones only, minus some. The table includes 300,000 to 350,000 clones, around 89% detected once. The sequencing input was peripheral blood. All receptors come from a young woman with COVID-19, enrolled during active disease.

This chain joins TRBV10-3 and TRBJ1-1, with 7 bases that match TRBD1. Trimming cost V 8 bases and J 1 base; bases outside gene matches: 10. The CDR3 is made up of 15 amino acids. Germline values: CDR1 ENHRY, CDR2 SYGVKD. The CDR3 sequence is CAIAGTAGANTEAFF. The CDR3 DNA reads TGTGCCATCGCAGGGACAGCGGGGGCGAACACTGAAGCTTTCTTT.

The chain couples TRBV27 to TRBJ1-1; D uncertain. With 8 bases removed from V and 1 base from J, the gap between germline ends came to 5 bases. The CDR3 totals 11 residues. Germline-derived CDR1 and CDR2 are MNHEY and SMNVEV (reference sequence). The CDR3 DNA follows: TGTGCCAGCTCAGGGAACACTGAAGCTTTCTTT. Its translation: CASSGNTEAFF.

The V gene is TRBV11-3, the J gene TRBJ2-1; D unclear. This CDR3 is 13 amino acids long. V lost 1 base, J lost 5 bases, and 6 bases lay in between. CDR1 and CDR2 (germline): SGHNT, YENEEA. The DNA for the CDR3 is TGTGCCAGCAGCTTAGGTCCAGACAATGAGCAGTTCTTC. This gives the protein CASSLGPDNEQFF.

V usage is TRBV30 and J usage is TRBJ1-2; 9 bases are shared with TRBD1. The CDR3 is 15 amino acids. CDR1 and CDR2 (germline): GTSNPN, SVGIG (reference sequence). The junction had 4 bases not matched to a gene; V was cut back by 0 bases and J by 2 bases. The CDR3 DNA reads as TGTGCCTGGAGTGTACAGGGGGCTAGAAACTATGGCTACACCTTC. It translates to CAWSVQGARNYGYTF.

The chain carries TRBV19 and TRBJ1-5; 8 bases are a match to TRBD1. This CDR3 is 17 amino acids long. In germline, CDR1 is LNHDA, CDR2 SQIVND (reference sequence). V shed 5 bases and J 0 bases; nucleotides not matched to a gene: 9. CDR3: CASSSRDRQDSNQPQHF. The CDR3 DNA reads as TGTGCCAGTAGTTCGCGGGACAGGCAGGATAGCAATCAGCCCCAGCATTTT.

The J gene is TRBJ1-6, the V gene TRBV27; D is perhaps TRBD1 (6 bases). The germline V and J ends were trimmed by 9 bases and 9 bases, with 12 bases remaining between them. This CDR3 spans 12 amino acids. CDR1 MNHEY and CDR2 SMNVEV come from the germline V gene (reference sequence). The CDR3 protein is CASKARGSPLHF. In DNA, the CDR3 is TGTGCCAGTAAGGCCAGGGGTTCACCCCTCCACTTT.

The V and J genes are TRBV19 and TRBJ2-7; TRBD1 aligns across 8 bases. This CDR3 comprises 14 residues. Germline V gene data show CDR1 as LNHDA and CDR2 as SQIVND (reference sequence). With 4 bases clipped from V and 3 bases from J, the junction kept 5 bases outside the gene matches. In nucleotides, the CDR3 is TGTGCCAGTAGTAGAGGGGACAGGAGCTACGAGCAGTACTTC. It yields the protein CASSRGDRSYEQYF.

The chain uses TRBV7-7 and TRBJ1-4; 8 positions match TRBD1. Germline lookup yields CDR1 SSHAT and CDR2 FNYEAQ (reference sequence). V was pared by 5 bases and J by 4 bases, with 6 bases of the junction left unmatched. The CDR3 spans 15 residues. The CDR3 spells CASSLGQGINEKLFF. The CDR3 DNA is TGTGCCAGCAGCCTCGGACAGGGCATTAATGAAAAACTGTTTTTT.

This clone was detected only once. J is TRBJ1-2 and V is TRBV11-2; 7 nucleotides agree with TRBD1. J gave up 6 bases and V 5 bases, and 12 bases lay outside the gene matches. The germline CDR1 and CDR2 sequences are SGHAT and FQNNGV. The length of the CDR3 is 15 residues. The CDR3 coding sequence is TGTGCCAGCAGCATCCAACAGGGGAGCTTTGATGGCTACACCTTC. It codes for CASSIQQGSFDGYTF.

This chain uses TRBV19 with TRBJ2-3, with 8 bases aligning to TRBD1. The CDR3 covers 13 residues. V lost 10 bases to trimming and J lost 8 bases; unmatched junction nucleotides: 11. Germline assignment: CDR1 LNHDA and CDR2 SQIVND (reference sequence). The CDR3 bases are TGTGCCACCCAGCCGACAGGGGAAGCTACGCAGTATTTT. Encoded protein: CATQPTGEATQYF.

The J gene is TRBJ1-6, the V gene TRBV5-5, with D hard to call. The CDR3 extends over 17 amino acids. V was shortened by 3 bases and J by 4 bases, with 17 bases between the two germline ends. The germline gives CDR1 SGHKS, CDR2 YYEKEE (reference sequence). The CDR3 nucleotides are TGTGCCAGCAGCTGGATCGGACTTAAGATTTATAATTCACCCCTCCACTTT. As protein: CASSWIGLKIYNSPLHF.

This sequence joins TRBV13 and TRBJ1-4; no reliable D call. The CDR3 is 12 residues long. Germline CDR1 and CDR2: PRHDT and FYEKMQ (reference sequence). Trimming removed 4 bases at V and 14 bases at J, with 14 bases between. The CDR3 coding sequence is TGTGCCAGCAGCTATCTCTCAGGTCGGCTGTTTTTT. Translation gives CASSYLSGRLFF.

V usage is TRBV9 and J usage is TRBJ2-3, with D possibly matching TRBD2 (7 bases). The CDR3 consists of 14 residues. From germline, CDR1 is SGDLS and CDR2 YYNGEE. Trimming took off 9 bases at V and 2 bases at J, with 16 bases between the two ends. The CDR3 sequence is CATSGEGTTDTQYF. CDR3 sequence (DNA): TGTGCCACCTCAGGGGAGGGAACCACAGATACGCAGTATTTT. The full variable domain, with the rest looked up from reference TRBV9 and TRBJ2-3, is DSGVTQTPKHLITATGQRVTLRCSPRSGDLSVYWYQQSLDQGLQFLIQYYNGEERAKGNILERFSAQQFPDLHSELNLSSLELGDSALYFCATSGEGTTDTQYFGPGTRLTVL.

This chain uses TRBV3-1 (or the pseudogene TRBV3-2) with TRBJ2-2, with TRBD1 matching 9 bases. The CDR3 is made up of 16 amino acids. With V trimmed by 0 bases and J by 6 bases, 5 bases remained unmatched. Germline CDR1 is LGHDT and CDR2 is YNNKEL (reference sequence). This chain's CDR3 is CASSQETGGTSGELFF. As DNA, the CDR3 is TGTGCCAGCAGCCAAGAGACAGGGGGAACGTCCGGGGAGCTGTTTTTT.

The chain couples TRBV4-3 to TRBJ1-3, with a tentative D call TRBD1 (5 bases). There are 15 residues in the CDR3. V was shortened by 0 bases and J by 4 bases, with 10 bases between the two germline ends. Germline-derived CDR1 and CDR2 are LGHNA and YSLEER. The CDR3: CASSQEGGVGNTIYF. The CDR3 DNA follows: TGCGCCAGCAGCCAAGAGGGAGGGGTCGGAAACACCATATATTTT.

This chain connects TRBV13 to TRBJ1-4, with 10 bases fitting TRBD1. Looked up from germline, CDR1 is PRHDT and CDR2 is FYEKMQ (reference sequence). This CDR3 is 15 amino acids long. Losses at the gene ends were 4 bases for V and 5 bases for J; bases not matched to a gene: 4. The CDR3 bases are TGTGCCAGCAGCTGGACAGGGGGGTACAATGAAAAACTGTTTTTT. Encoded protein: CASSWTGGYNEKLFF.

This clone was observed once. The chain uses TRBV28 and TRBJ2-1; tentatively, D is TRBD2 (5 bases). Per the germline V gene, CDR1 is MDHEN and CDR2 is SYDVKM. The length of the CDR3 is 17 residues. V was pared by 3 bases and J by 3 bases, with 18 bases between. The CDR3 spells CASSLPLLALNYNEQFF. As DNA, the CDR3 is TGTGCCAGCAGTTTGCCCCTGCTAGCACTTAACTACAATGAGCAGTTCTTC.

The V gene is TRBV9, the J gene TRBJ2-1; the match to TRBD2 covers 8 bases. The J segment lost 1 base and the V segment lost 3 bases, leaving 3 bases of the junction unmatched. The CDR3 is 15 amino acids. In germline, CDR1 is SGDLS, CDR2 YYNGEE. CDR3 sequence: CASSGRGASYNEQFF. The CDR3 bases are TGTGCCAGCAGCGGGCGGGGGGCATCCTACAATGAGCAGTTCTTC.

This chain joins TRBV30 and TRBJ1-5; D unclear. This CDR3 spans 14 amino acids. Trimming pared 4 bases from V and 7 bases from J, leaving 17 bases between. Looked up from germline, CDR1 is GTSNPN and CDR2 is SVGIG (reference sequence). The CDR3 is CAWTRIDTTQPQHF. Written as DNA, the CDR3 is TGTGCCTGGACCCGAATAGACACCACGCAGCCCCAGCATTTT.

In DNA, the CDR3 is TGTGCCAGTCGGGTTGTTCCGAACACCGGGGAGCTGTTTTTT. Amino acids: CASRVVPNTGELFF. The chain carries TRBV6-5 and TRBJ2-2; D not resolved. V lost 9 bases and J 0 bases, leaving 11 bases between the germline ends. The CDR3 spans 14 residues. Germline CDR1 reads MNHEY; CDR2 reads SVGAGI.

The chain is built from TRBV6-7 and TRBJ1-5, with a weak D call TRBD1 (5 bases). TRBV6-7 is recorded as an ORF, its role being uncertain. V lost 2 bases, J lost 9 bases, and 11 bases lay in between. The CDR3 has 13 amino acids. CDR3 bases: TGTGCCAGCAGTTACGATGTCCAGGGGCCCCAGCATTTT. Protein sequence: CASSYDVQGPQHF.

This clone was counted many times. V is TRBV2 and J is TRBJ1-1; D remains ambiguous. Germline CDR1 is SNHLY and CDR2 is FYNNEI. CDR3 length: 13 residues. The V gene lost 10 bases and the J gene lost 1 base, with 13 bases spanning the gap. DNA of the CDR3: TGTGCCACAAGCCGGGAGGGGAACACTGAAGCTTTCTTT. Translating gives CATSREGNTEAFF.